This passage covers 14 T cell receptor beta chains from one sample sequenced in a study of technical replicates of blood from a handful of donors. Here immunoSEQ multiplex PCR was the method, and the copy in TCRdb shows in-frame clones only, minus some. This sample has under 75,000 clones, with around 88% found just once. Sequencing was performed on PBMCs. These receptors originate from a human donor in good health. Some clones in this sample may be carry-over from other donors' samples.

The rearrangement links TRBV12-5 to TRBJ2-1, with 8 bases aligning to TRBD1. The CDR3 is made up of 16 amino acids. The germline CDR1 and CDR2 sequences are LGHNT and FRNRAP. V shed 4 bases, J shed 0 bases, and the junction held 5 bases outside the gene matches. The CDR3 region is CASGWTGQSSYNEQFF. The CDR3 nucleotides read TGTGCTAGTGGTTGGACAGGGCAAAGCTCCTACAATGAGCAGTTCTTC. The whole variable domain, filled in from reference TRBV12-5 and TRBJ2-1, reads DARVTQTPRHKVTEMGQEVTMRCQPILGHNTVFWYRQTMMQGLELLAYFRNRAPLDDSGMPKDRFSAEMPDATLATLKIQPSEPRDSAVYFCASGWTGQSSYNEQFFGPGTRLTVL.

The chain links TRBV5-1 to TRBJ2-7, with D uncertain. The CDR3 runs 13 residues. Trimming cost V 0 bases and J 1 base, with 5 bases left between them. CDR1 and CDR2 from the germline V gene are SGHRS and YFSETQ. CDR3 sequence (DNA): TGCGCCAGCAGCTTGGCCCAATCCTACGAGCAGTACTTC. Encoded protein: CASSLAQSYEQYF.

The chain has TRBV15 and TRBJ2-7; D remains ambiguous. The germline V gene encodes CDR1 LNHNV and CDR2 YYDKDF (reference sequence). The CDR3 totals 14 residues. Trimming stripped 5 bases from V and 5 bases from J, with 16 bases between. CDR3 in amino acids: CATSASRSFDEQYF. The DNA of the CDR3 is TGTGCCACCAGCGCCTCTCGAAGCTTTGACGAGCAGTACTTC. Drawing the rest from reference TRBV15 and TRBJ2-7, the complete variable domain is DAMVIQNPRYQVTQFGKPVTLSCSQTLNHNVMYWYQQKSSQAPKLLFHYYDKDFNNEADTPDNFQSRRPNTSFCFLDIRSPGLGDTAMYLCATSASRSFDEQYFGPGTRLTVT.

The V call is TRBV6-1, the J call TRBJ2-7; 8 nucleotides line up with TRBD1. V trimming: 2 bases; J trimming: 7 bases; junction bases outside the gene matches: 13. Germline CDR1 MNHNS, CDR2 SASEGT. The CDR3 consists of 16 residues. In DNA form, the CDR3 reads TGTGCCAGCAGTGAATTCGATGGACAGGGCGATAGGGAGCAGTACTTC. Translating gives CASSEFDGQGDREQYF.

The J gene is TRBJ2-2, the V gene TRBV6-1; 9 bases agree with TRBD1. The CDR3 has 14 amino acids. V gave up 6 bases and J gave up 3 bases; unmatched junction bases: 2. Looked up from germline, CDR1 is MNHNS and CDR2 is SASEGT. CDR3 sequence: CASRWDRDTGELFF. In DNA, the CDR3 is TGTGCCAGCAGATGGGACAGGGACACCGGGGAGCTGTTTTTT.

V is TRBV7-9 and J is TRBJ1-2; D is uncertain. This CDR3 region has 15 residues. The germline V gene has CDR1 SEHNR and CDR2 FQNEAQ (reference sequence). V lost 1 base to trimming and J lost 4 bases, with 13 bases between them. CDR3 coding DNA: TGTGCCAGCAGCTTAGGAATCGGGTCGGGCTATGGCTACACCTTC. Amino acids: CASSLGIGSGYGYTF.

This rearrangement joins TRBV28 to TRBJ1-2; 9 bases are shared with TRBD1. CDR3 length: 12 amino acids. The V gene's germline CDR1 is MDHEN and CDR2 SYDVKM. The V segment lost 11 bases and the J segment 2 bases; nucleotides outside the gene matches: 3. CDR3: CAGGQGNYGYTF. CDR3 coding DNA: TGTGCCGGCGGACAGGGGAACTATGGCTACACCTTC.

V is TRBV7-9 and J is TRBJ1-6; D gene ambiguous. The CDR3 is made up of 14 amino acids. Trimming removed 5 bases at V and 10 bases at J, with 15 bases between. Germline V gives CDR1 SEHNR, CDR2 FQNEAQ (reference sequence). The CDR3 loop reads CASSITVGGSPLHF. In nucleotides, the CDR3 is TGTGCCAGCAGCATTACGGTCGGCGGGTCACCCCTCCACTTT.

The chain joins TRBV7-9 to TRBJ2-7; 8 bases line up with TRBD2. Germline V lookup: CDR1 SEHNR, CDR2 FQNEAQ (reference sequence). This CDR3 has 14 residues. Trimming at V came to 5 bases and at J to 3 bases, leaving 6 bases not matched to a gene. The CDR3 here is CASSPRGGNYEQYF. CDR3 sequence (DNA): TGTGCCAGCAGCCCCCGGGGGGGAAACTACGAGCAGTACTTC.

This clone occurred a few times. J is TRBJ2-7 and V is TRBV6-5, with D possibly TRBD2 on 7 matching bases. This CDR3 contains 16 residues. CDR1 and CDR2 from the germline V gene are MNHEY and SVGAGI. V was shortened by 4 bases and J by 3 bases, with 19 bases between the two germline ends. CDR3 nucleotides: TGTGCCAGCAGTTCCGAACTAGCGCCAGGGGTCTACGAGCAGTACTTC. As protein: CASSSELAPGVYEQYF.

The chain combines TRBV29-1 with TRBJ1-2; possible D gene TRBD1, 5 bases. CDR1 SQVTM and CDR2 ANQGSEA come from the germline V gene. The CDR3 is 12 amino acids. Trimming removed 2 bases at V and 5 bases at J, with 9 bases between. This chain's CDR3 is CSVEWAGYGYTF. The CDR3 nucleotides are TGCAGCGTTGAATGGGCAGGGTATGGCTACACCTTC.

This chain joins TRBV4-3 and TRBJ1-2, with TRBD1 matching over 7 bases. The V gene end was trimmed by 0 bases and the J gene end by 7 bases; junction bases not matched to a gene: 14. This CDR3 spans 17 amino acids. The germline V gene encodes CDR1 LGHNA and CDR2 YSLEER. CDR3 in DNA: TGCGCCAGCAGCCAAGAATTACAAAACAGGGGATCGAGTGGCTACACCTTC. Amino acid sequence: CASSQELQNRGSSGYTF.

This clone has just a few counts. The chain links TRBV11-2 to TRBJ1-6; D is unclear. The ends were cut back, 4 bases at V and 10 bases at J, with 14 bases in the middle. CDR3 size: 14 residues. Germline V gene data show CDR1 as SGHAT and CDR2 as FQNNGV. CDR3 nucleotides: TGTGCCAGCAGCTCAGCCCCCTCCGGGTCACCCCTCCACTTT. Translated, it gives CASSSAPSGSPLHF.

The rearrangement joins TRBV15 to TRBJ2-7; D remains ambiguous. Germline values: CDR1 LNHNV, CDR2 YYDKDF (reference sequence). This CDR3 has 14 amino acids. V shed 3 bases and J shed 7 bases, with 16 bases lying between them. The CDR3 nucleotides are TGTGCCACCAGCAGGGCCCCCGCCCTTTGGGAGCAGTACTTC. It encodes CATSRAPALWEQYF.